Following are 19 T cell receptor beta chains from one sample sequenced in a study of blood T cells in healthy people across ages. Then a second PCR, running roughly 6 to 12 cycles, was carried out with a sample-barcoded 5' primer and a J-beta primer mix. TCRdb reanalysed the 5' RACE reads using MiXCR and keeps one entry per CDR3 protein. The table has a few hundred thousand distinct CDR3 sequences, around 30% seen once; the top ten hold over 25%. Sequenced: blood. All receptors derive from a woman in her seventies in good health.

This clonotype was seen a handful of times. The chain recombines TRBV5-1 with TRBJ2-7, with D perhaps being TRBD1 or TRBD2 (5 bases each). Trimming stripped 5 bases from V and 5 bases from J, with 14 bases between. CDR1 and CDR2 from the germline V gene are SGHRS and YFSETQ. The CDR3 is made up of 13 amino acids. The CDR3 loop reads CASSTGAWDEQYF. CDR3 coding DNA: TGCGCCAGCAGTACCGGGGCCTGGGACGAGCAGTACTTC. The complete variable domain, with remaining parts taken from reference TRBV5-1 and TRBJ2-7, reads KAGVTQTPRYLIKTRGQQVTLSCSPISGHRSVSWYQQTPGQGLQFLFEYFSETQRNKGNFPGRFSGRQFSNSRSEMNVSTLELGDSALYLCASSTGAWDEQYFGPGTRLTVT.

This clonotype was seen only a few times. This rearrangement joins TRBV28 to TRBJ2-3; 9 bases match TRBD2. The V segment lost 4 bases and the J segment 1 base; nucleotides outside the gene matches: 3. The length of the CDR3 is 15 residues. Germline assignment: CDR1 MDHEN and CDR2 SYDVKM. In DNA, the CDR3 is TGTGCCAGCAGTTCTAGCGGGGTTCGCACAGATACGCAGTATTTT. Its protein is CASSSSGVRTDTQYF.

This clonotype was observed many times. This chain joins TRBV20-1 and TRBJ2-7; TRBD2 agrees at 10 bases. V was clipped by 4 bases and J by 6 bases; unmatched bases: 3. CDR1 DFQATT and CDR2 SNEGSKA come from the germline V gene (reference sequence). This CDR3 has 12 amino acids. CDR3 amino acids: CSANSGRVEQYF. CDR3 sequence (DNA): TGCAGTGCTAACAGCGGGAGGGTCGAGCAGTACTTC.

This clonotype was detected many times. The V and J genes are TRBV10-3 and TRBJ1-5; D is ambiguous. V lost 2 bases and J 12 bases, leaving 14 bases between the germline ends. Germline values: CDR1 ENHRY, CDR2 SYGVKD. This CDR3 has 13 residues. The CDR3 loop reads CAISEEAQARQHF. CDR3 DNA: TGTGCCATCAGTGAGGAGGCGCAAGCCCGCCAGCATTTT.

With respect to this clonotype: Mismatch with germline at one junction end may stem from a read error. The CDR3 is CASSQEDEQCF. CDR3 nucleotides: TGTGCCAGCAGCCAAGAAGACGAGCAGTGCTTC. This chain uses TRBV3-1 with TRBJ2-7; D gene ambiguous. This CDR3 region has 11 residues. The V gene's germline CDR1 is LGHDT and CDR2 YNNKEL (reference sequence).

This clonotype was seen a handful of times. The chain carries TRBV28 and TRBJ2-4; 8 bases fit TRBD2. The CDR3 extends over 13 amino acids. The germline CDR1 and CDR2 sequences are MDHEN and SYDVKM. J was trimmed by 5 bases and V by 3 bases; bases with no gene match: 0. CDR3 region: CASSLGLENIQYF. The DNA of the CDR3 is TGTGCCAGCAGTTTGGGACTAGAAAACATTCAGTACTTC.

This clonotype was counted at least ten times. J is TRBJ1-5 and V is TRBV2; D gene uncertain. Germline assignment: CDR1 SNHLY and CDR2 FYNNEI. Trimming shortened V by 1 base and J by 2 bases, and 9 bases separated the two germline ends. The CDR3 contains 15 residues. In DNA form, the CDR3 reads TGTGCCAGCAGTGAAGGTAGTGGCGGCAATCAGCCCCAGCATTTT. Its protein is CASSEGSGGNQPQHF.

This clonotype has ten or more counts. This rearrangement joins TRBV29-1 to TRBJ1-2; D is possibly TRBD1 (5 bases). The V gene's germline CDR1 is SQVTM and CDR2 ANQGSEA. V lost 4 bases to trimming and J lost 6 bases, with 9 bases between them. This CDR3 has 11 residues. DNA for the CDR3: TGCAGCGTTGTGGCAGGGAATGGCTACACCTTC. This translates into CSVVAGNGYTF.

This clonotype has only a few counts. Here the CDR3 DNA reads TGCAGTGACATCCAGGACAGGGCCATCGGGGGAAATCAGCCCCAGCATTTT. This encodes CSDIQDRAIGGNQPQHF. The chain has TRBV20-1 and TRBJ1-5; 8 positions agree with TRBD1. The CDR3 consists of 17 residues. V lost 7 bases to trimming and J lost 4 bases; unmatched junction nucleotides: 18. CDR1 DFQATT and CDR2 SNEGSKA come from the germline V gene (reference sequence).

V is TRBV9 and J is TRBJ1-1; 9 bases fit TRBD1. The CDR3 is made up of 15 amino acids. Germline V gene data show CDR1 as SGDLS and CDR2 as YYNGEE. V trimming: 2 bases; J trimming: 3 bases; junction bases outside the gene matches: 5. Here the CDR3 reads CASSVEGQGYTEAFF. CDR3 coding DNA: TGTGCCAGCAGCGTCGAAGGACAGGGGTACACTGAAGCTTTCTTT.

V and J are TRBV7-9 and TRBJ2-5; 10 bases fit TRBD2. The DNA end lines up better with TRBJ2-1; the J call may be wrong. The germline gives CDR1 SEHNR, CDR2 FQNEAQ (reference sequence). This CDR3 region has 15 residues. The CDR3 sequence is CASSYKRLAGNEQFF. The CDR3 DNA follows: TGTGCCAGCAGCTACAAGAGACTAGCGGGCAATGAGCAGTTCTTC.

V gene TRBV7-9 combines with J gene TRBJ2-5; D uncertain. V lost 6 bases and J lost 7, with 15 bases in between. This CDR3 has 13 residues. Per germline, CDR1 SEHNR and CDR2 FQNEAQ (reference sequence). In DNA, the CDR3 is TGTGCCAGCAGGGCCTCCGAACTGGGGACCCAGTACTTC. It yields the protein CASRASELGTQYF. The variable domain in full, with the rest retrieved from reference TRBV7-9 and TRBJ2-5, is DTGVSQNPRHKITKRGQNVTFRCDPISEHNRLYWYRQTLGQGPEFLTYFQNEAQLEKSRLLSDRFSAERPKGSFSTLEIQRTEQGDSAMYLCASRASELGTQYFGPGTRLLVL.

This clonotype was seen only a few times. This chain uses TRBV3-1 with TRBJ2-4; 7 bases are shared with TRBD2. This CDR3 spans 16 amino acids. Losses at the gene ends were 4 bases for V and 3 bases for J; bases not matched to a gene: 9. Germline CDR1 LGHDT, CDR2 YNNKEL (reference sequence). The CDR3 nucleotides read TGTGCCAGCAGCCCCAGAGTGACGGGAGGCAAAAACATTCAGTACTTC. Protein product: CASSPRVTGGKNIQYF.

V usage is TRBV7-9 and J usage is TRBJ2-2; D call uncertain. The CDR3 length is 14 residues. The germline V and J ends were trimmed by 11 bases and 4 bases, with 17 bases remaining between them. The germline V gene has CDR1 SEHNR and CDR2 FQNEAQ (reference sequence). The CDR3 loop is CADSPGLRTGELFF. The DNA for the CDR3 is TGTGCCGATTCCCCTGGGCTGCGCACCGGGGAGCTGTTTTTT.

The J gene is TRBJ2-2, the V gene TRBV28; no clear D gene. The V end was cut by 8 bases, the J end by 2 bases, with 15 bases between. The length of the CDR3 is 15 residues. Germline CDR1 MDHEN, CDR2 SYDVKM. The CDR3 DNA reads as TGTGCCAGCTTTTCCGCAAGCCCAAACACCGGGGAGCTGTTTTTT. Translating it yields CASFSASPNTGELFF.

J is TRBJ2-5 and V is TRBV4-1; 7 bases map to TRBD2. The J call may not be correct, given that the DNA end is closer to TRBJ2-1. There are 16 residues in the CDR3. From germline, CDR1 is MGHRA and CDR2 YSYEKL. CDR3 sequence: CASSQDFASGRGEQFF. CDR3 DNA: TGCGCCAGCAGCCAAGATTTTGCTAGCGGAAGAGGTGAGCAGTTCTTC.

The genes are TRBV20-1 and TRBJ2-5; D perhaps matches TRBD1 (6 bases). This CDR3 has 13 amino acids. CDR1 is DFQATT, CDR2 SNEGSKA, per germline (reference sequence). Trimming removed 5 bases at V and 2 bases at J, with 12 bases between. CDR3 DNA: TGCAGTGCTTCCCAGGGGTCTCAAGAGACCCAGTACTTC. It codes for CSASQGSQETQYF.

The table lists this clonotype with many counts. The chain combines TRBV5-1 with TRBJ2-1, with D perhaps TRBD2 (6 bases). The germline V gene has CDR1 SGHRS and CDR2 YFSETQ. Trimming shortened V by 5 bases and J by 6 bases, and 15 bases separated the two germline ends. The length of the CDR3 is 14 residues. The CDR3 DNA reads as TGCGCCAGCAGGTCGGGGGAGATGAGCAATGAGCAGTTCTTC. The encoded protein is CASRSGEMSNEQFF.

The chain has TRBV9 and TRBJ2-3; TRBD2 might be the D (5 bases). V gave up 0 bases and J gave up 4 bases, with 6 bases separating them. The CDR3 sequence is 13 residues long. Germline V gives CDR1 SGDLS, CDR2 YYNGEE. This chain's CDR3 is CASSVDGADTQYF. CDR3 DNA: TGTGCCAGCAGCGTAGACGGGGCAGATACGCAGTATTTT. The full variable domain, its missing parts supplied by reference TRBV9 and TRBJ2-3, is DSGVTQTPKHLITATGQRVTLRCSPRSGDLSVYWYQQSLDQGLQFLIQYYNGEERAKGNILERFSAQQFPDLHSELNLSSLELGDSALYFCASSVDGADTQYFGPGTRLTVL.